This T cell receptor (beta chain) was sequenced during a study of blood T cell repertoires in COVID-19. Study processing details: Reference gene primer amplification yielded estimated nucleated cell counts. Sequencing used immunoSEQ multiplex PCR; TCRdb keeps in-frame clones, though not all of them. Clone size and V and J calls were adopted from that table, with D and trimming inferred from the DNA. There are about 65,000 clones in the sample; about 88% occur only once, and roughly 1.3% lies in the top ten. Trimming stripped 3 bases from V and 0 bases from J, with 8 bases between. The CDR3 covers 15 residues. CDR1 and CDR2 from the germline V gene are KGHDR and SFDVKD.

The receptor was derived from a man aged 55-75 years with acute or convalescent COVID-19. The rearrangement links TRBV24-1 to TRBJ1-5; no reliable D call. Sequencing was done on a sample of peripheral blood. CDR3 in DNA: TGTGCCACCAGTGATCCCAGGTATAGCAATCAGCCCCAGCATTTT. Translating it yields CATSDPRYSNQPQHF.